The table lists the clone carrying this T cell receptor (beta chain) with a few counts. Antigen unknown. 5'RACE with constant-segment primers yielded barcoded, UMI-tagged TCR alpha and TCR beta cDNA libraries. TCRdb re-derived calls from the 5' RACE reads in MiXCR, one entry per CDR3 protein. The table includes a few hundred thousand distinct CDR3 sequences, 25% to 30% detected once. V lost 3 bases to trimming and J lost 4 bases; unmatched junction nucleotides: 8. This CDR3 has 16 residues. Germline V gene data show CDR1 as SGHAT and CDR2 as FQNNGV. The source of the sample is a study of T-cell memory formation after mild COVID-19. Study-level results: Pre-infection memory already had some responding clones, implying cross-reactive memory joined. Clones which contracted sat mainly in CM and EM if CD4+, and in EMRA if CD8+.

This clonotype originated in an adult woman who had mild COVID-19 (a few samples of this study predate the infection). Cell type and time point are not known. The chain has TRBV11-2 and TRBJ1-1, with 10 bases aligning to TRBD1. Sequenced material: PBMCs or a T cell subset sorted from them (not recorded which). The CDR3 DNA follows: TGTGCCAGCAGCTTCCGGATGGGGACAGGGGCCACTGAAGCTTTCTTT. This translates into CASSFRMGTGATEAFF. The full variable domain, rest sourced from reference TRBV11-2 and TRBJ1-1, is EAGVAQSPRYKIIEKRQSVAFWCNPISGHATLYWYQQILGQGPKLLIQFQNNGVVDDSQLPKDRFSAERLKGVDSTLKIQPAKLEDSAVYLCASSFRMGTGATEAFFGQGTRLTVV.